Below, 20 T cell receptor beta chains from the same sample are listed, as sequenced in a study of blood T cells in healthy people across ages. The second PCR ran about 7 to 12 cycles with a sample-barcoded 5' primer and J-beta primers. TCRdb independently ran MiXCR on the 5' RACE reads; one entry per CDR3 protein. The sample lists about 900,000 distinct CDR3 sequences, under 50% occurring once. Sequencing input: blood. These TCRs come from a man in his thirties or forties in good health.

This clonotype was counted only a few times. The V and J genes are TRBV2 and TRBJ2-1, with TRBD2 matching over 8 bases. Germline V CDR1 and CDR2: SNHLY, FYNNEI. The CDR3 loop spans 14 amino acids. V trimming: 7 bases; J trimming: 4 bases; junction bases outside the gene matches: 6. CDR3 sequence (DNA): TGTGCCAGCAAAGGCGGGGGGCGATACAATGAGCAGTTCTTC. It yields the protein CASKGGGRYNEQFF.

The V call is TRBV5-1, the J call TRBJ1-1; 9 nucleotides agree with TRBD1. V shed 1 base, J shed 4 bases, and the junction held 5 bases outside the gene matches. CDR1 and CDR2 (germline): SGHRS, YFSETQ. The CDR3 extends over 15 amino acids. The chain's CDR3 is CASSLKQGAGTEAFF. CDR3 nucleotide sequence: TGCGCCAGCAGCTTGAAACAGGGGGCTGGCACTGAAGCTTTCTTT.

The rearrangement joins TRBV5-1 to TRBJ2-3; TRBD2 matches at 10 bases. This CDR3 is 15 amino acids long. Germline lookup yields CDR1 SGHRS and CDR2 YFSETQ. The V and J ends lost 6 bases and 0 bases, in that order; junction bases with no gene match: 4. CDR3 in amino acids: CASTHSGGSTDTQYF. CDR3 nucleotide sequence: TGCGCCAGCACCCATAGCGGGGGGAGCACAGATACGCAGTATTTT.

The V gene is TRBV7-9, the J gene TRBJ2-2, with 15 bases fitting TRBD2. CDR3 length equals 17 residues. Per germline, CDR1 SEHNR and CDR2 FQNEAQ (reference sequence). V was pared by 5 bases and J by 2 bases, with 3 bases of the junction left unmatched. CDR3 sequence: CASSTGLAGGNTGELFF. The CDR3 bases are TGTGCCAGCAGCACGGGACTAGCGGGGGGTAACACCGGGGAGCTGTTTTTT.

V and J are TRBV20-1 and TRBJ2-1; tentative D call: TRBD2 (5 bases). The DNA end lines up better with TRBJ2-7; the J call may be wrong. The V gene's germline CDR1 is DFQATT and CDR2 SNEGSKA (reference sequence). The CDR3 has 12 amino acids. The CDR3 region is CSASGTRNEQYF. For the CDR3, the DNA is TGCAGTGCTAGCGGCACTAGGAATGAGCAGTACTTC.

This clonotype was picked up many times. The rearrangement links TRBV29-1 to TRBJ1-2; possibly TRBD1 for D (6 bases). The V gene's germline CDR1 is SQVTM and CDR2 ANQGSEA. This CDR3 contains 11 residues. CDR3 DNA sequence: TGCACTATCCTGGGGGGCGGCGGCTACACCTTC. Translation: CTILGGGGYTF.

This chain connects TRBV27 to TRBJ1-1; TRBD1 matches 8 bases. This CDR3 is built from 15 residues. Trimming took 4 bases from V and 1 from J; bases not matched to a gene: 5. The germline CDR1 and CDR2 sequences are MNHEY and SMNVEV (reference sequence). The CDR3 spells CASSSYTGGNTEAFF. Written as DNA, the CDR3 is TGTGCCAGCAGTTCCTACACAGGGGGGAACACTGAAGCTTTCTTT.

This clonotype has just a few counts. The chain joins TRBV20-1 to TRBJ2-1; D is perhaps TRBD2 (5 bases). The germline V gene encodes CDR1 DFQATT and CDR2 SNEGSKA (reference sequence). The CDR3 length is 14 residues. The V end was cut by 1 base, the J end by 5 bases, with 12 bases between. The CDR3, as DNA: TGCAGTGCTAGAGCGGGCGGGTGGGACAATGAGCAGTTCTTC. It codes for CSARAGGWDNEQFF.

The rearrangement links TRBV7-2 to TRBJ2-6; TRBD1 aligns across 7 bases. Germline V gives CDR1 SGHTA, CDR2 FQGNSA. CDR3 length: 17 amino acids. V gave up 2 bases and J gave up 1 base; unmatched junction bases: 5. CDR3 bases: TGTGCCAGCAGCTTAAAGACAGGGCGATCTGGGGCCAACGTCCTGACTTTC. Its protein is CASSLKTGRSGANVLTF. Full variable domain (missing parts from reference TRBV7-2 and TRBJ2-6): GAGVSQSPSNKVTEKGKDVELRCDPISGHTALYWYRQSLGQGLEFLIYFQGNSAPDKSGLPSDRFSAERTGGSVSTLTIQRTQQEDSAVYLCASSLKTGRSGANVLTFGAGSRLTVL.

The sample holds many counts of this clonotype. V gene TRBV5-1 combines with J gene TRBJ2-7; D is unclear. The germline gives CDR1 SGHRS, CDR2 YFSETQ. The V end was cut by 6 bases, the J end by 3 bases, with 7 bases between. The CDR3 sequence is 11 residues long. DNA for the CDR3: TGCGCCAGCACCCAAGACTACGAGCAGTACTTC. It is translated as CASTQDYEQYF.

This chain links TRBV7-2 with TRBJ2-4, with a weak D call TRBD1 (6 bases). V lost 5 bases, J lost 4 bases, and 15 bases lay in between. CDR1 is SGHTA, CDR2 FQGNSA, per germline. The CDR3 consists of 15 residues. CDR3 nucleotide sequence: TGTGCCAGCAGCCCCCTTCGGACAGTTAAAAACATTCAGTACTTC. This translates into CASSPLRTVKNIQYF. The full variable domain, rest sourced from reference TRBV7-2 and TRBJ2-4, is GAGVSQSPSNKVTEKGKDVELRCDPISGHTALYWYRQSLGQGLEFLIYFQGNSAPDKSGLPSDRFSAERTGGSVSTLTIQRTQQEDSAVYLCASSPLRTVKNIQYFGAGTRLSVL.

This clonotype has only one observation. This CDR3 reads CSATGTGSTDTQYF. The CDR3 DNA is TGCAGTGCCACCGGGACAGGGAGCACAGATACGCAGTATTTT. The chain employs TRBV20-1 and TRBJ2-3; TRBD1 matches at 9 bases. The CDR3 covers 14 residues. Per germline, CDR1 DFQATT and CDR2 SNEGSKA (reference sequence). V trimming: 6 bases; J trimming: 0 bases; junction bases outside the gene matches: 4.

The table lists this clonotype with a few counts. DNA of the CDR3: TGTGCCAGCAGCGGCACCAGGGGGCGGGAGACCCAGTACTTC. Translating it yields CASSGTRGRETQYF. The chain links TRBV9 to TRBJ2-5; 8 bases are shared with TRBD1. The CDR3 length is 14 residues. After removal of 3 bases from V and 5 bases from J, the junction contained 6 bases not matched to a gene. CDR1 is SGDLS and CDR2 is YYNGEE in the germline V gene.

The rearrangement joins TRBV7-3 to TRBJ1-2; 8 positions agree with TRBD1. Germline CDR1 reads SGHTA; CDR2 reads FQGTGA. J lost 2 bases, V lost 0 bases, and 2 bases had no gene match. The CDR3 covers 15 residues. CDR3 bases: TGTGCCAGCAGCTTAACGGCAGGGGGCAACTATGGCTACACCTTC. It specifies CASSLTAGGNYGYTF.

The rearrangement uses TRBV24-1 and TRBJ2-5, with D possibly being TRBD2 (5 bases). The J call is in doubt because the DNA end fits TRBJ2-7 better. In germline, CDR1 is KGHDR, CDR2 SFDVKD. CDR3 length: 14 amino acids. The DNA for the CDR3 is TGTGCCACCAGTGATGGGCAGGAGGCAGGCGAGCAGTACTTC. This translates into CATSDGQEAGEQYF.

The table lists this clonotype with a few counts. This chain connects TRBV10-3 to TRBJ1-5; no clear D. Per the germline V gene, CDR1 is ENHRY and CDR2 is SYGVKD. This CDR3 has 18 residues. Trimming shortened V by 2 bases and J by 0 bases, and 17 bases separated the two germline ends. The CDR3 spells CAISEAPSGSYSNQPQHF. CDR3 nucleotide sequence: TGTGCCATCAGTGAGGCCCCTTCCGGGAGCTATAGCAATCAGCCCCAGCATTTT.

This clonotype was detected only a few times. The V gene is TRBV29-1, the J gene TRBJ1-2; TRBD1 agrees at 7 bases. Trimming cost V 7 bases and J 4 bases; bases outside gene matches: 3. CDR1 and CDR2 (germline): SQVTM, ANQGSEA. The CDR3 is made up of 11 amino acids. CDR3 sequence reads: CSERTGYGYTF. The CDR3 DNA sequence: TGCAGCGAGCGGACAGGCTATGGCTACACCTTC.

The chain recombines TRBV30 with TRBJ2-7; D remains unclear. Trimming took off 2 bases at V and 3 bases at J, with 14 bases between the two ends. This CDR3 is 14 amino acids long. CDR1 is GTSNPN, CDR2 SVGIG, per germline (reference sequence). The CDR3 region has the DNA TGTGCCTGGAGTCTAAGCGCTACCCTCTACGAGCAGTACTTC. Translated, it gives CAWSLSATLYEQYF.

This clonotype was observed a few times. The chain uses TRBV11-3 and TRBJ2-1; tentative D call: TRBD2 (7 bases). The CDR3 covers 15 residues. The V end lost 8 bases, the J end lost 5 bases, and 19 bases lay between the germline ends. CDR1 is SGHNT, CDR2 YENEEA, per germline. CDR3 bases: TGTGCCAGCTCCGTAGAGGGGGGGCCGAACAATGAGCAGTTCTTC. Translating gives CASSVEGGPNNEQFF. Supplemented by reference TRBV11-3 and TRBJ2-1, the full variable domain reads EAGVVQSPRYKIIEKKQPVAFWCNPISGHNTLYWYLQNLGQGPELLIRYENEEAVDDSQLPKDRFSAERLKGVDSTLKIQPAELGDSAVYLCASSVEGGPNNEQFFGPGTRLTVL.

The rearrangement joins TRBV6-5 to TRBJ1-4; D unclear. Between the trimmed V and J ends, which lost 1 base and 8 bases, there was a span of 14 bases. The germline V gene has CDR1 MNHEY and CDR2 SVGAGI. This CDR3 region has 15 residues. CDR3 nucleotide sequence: TGTGCCAGCAGTTACTACGAGAGTACTAGCGAAAAACTGTTTTTT. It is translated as CASSYYESTSEKLFF.